These T cell receptor beta chains were read from a single sample in a study of vaccination and CD4 T cells after COVID-19. TCRdb used MiXCR to reprocess the PCR reads, holding one entry per CDR3 protein. The sample lists tens of thousands of distinct CDR3 sequences, over 40% occurring once. The sample was CD4+ T cells from blood, taken before SARS-CoV-2 vaccination. These TCRs come from a human donor who had recovered from COVID-19. The CDR3 runs from the conserved cysteine through the conserved F or W. The D gene is left open where the match is weak. Not all rows give a size; the values are once, few, many and, for expanded clones, a class.

.,TRBJ1-2,.,TRBV29-1,TGCAGCGTTGGTGGGGGCCATGGCTACACCTTC,CSVGGGHGYTF
.,TRBJ2-1,.,TRBV7-2,TGTGCCAGCGCAGGGTTTTCCAATGAGCAGTTCTTC,CASAGFSNEQFF
TRBD1,TRBJ1-5,few,TRBV27,TGTGCCAGCAGTGCATACAGGGGAGTTCAGCCCCAGCATTTT,CASSAYRGVQPQHF
.,TRBJ1-2,few,TRBV6-1,TGTGCCAGCAGAGTTGACAGCAACTATGGCTACACCTTC,CASRVDSNYGYTF
TRBD1,TRBJ1-6,few,TRBV7-9,TGTGCCAGCAGCTTTTCGACAGGGCAGGATTCACCCCTCCACTTT,CASSFSTGQDSPLHF
TRBD2,TRBJ2-4,.,TRBV20-1,TGCAGTGCTAGTAGGCTAGCGGGTGGAAAAAACATTCAGTACTTC,CSASRLAGGKNIQYF
.,TRBJ1-4,.,TRBV25-1,TGTGCCAGCAGTGAATCAGACAGGCGTGAAAAACTGTTTTTT,CASSESDRREKLFF
TRBD1,TRBJ2-2,.,TRBV4-3,TGCGCCAGCAGCCCGACAGGGGGTGAGAACACCGGGGAGCTGTTTTTT,CASSPTGGENTGELFF
TRBD1,TRBJ2-7,.,TRBV18,TGTGCCAGCTCACCGCCGGGACAGGGGGACGAGCAGTACTTC,CASSPPGQGDEQYF
.,TRBJ2-7,.,TRBV27,TGTGCCAGCAGTTTACGTTTAATAAGCGAGCAGTACTTC,CASSLRLISEQYF
TRBD2,TRBJ2-5,.,TRBV4-2,TGTGCCAGCAGCCCGACTAGCGGGAGGCAAGAGACCCAGTACTTC,CASSPTSGRQETQYF
.,TRBJ2-1,.,TRBV7-3,TGTGCCAGCAGCTTAATGGGGAACCCATACAATGAGCAGTTCTTC,CASSLMGNPYNEQFF
.,TRBJ1-5,once,TRBV5-4,TGTGCCAGCAGCTCAGGACCGGGAGAGGGTCAGCCCCAGCATTTT,CASSSGPGEGQPQHF
.,TRBJ2-4,few,TRBV2,TGTGCCAGCGGCCGGGACGGTAAAAACATTCAGTACTTC,CASGRDGKNIQYF
.,TRBJ2-5,.,TRBV20-1,TGCAGTGCTAATCAAGCGGAGGCTGGGGAGACCCAGTACTTC,CSANQAEAGETQYF
TRBD1,TRBJ1-5,few,TRBV7-6,TGTGCCAGCAGCCGGGACAGGAATCAGCCCCAGCATTTT,CASSRDRNQPQHF
TRBD1,TRBJ1-5,few,TRBV7-2,TGTGCCAGCAGCTGGACAGGGGGCACCAATCAGCCCCAGCATTTT,CASSWTGGTNQPQHF
.,TRBJ2-7,.,TRBV6-5,TGTGCCAGCAGTTACTCGAGAGGTTACGAGCAGTACTTC,CASSYSRGYEQYF
.,TRBJ2-1,few,TRBV24-1,TGTGCCACCAGTGACACCCTACGGGGCTTGAGCTCCTACAATGAGCAGTTCTTC,CATSDTLRGLSSYNEQFF
.,TRBJ2-1,.,TRBV7-6,TGTGCCAGCAGCCTGCGACAGGTTAATGGCTACAATGAGCAGTTCTTC,CASSLRQVNGYNEQFF
.,TRBJ1-1,few,TRBV20-1,TGCAGTGCTAGGAGTGGGCTGACTGAAGCTTTCTTT,CSARSGLTEAFF
.,TRBJ1-1,.,TRBV27,TGTGCCAGCAGGCTGGGGGCAGGGAAAGGCACTGAAGCTTTCTTT,CASRLGAGKGTEAFF
.,TRBJ1-5,.,TRBV10-3,TGTGCCATCAGGGGGGAGGGAAGTAGGGGGAATCAGCCCCAGCATTTT,CAIRGEGSRGNQPQHF
TRBD1,TRBJ1-1,few,TRBV2,TGTGCCAGCAGTGTCGACAGGGGGCCTACTGAAGCTTTCTTT,CASSVDRGPTEAFF
.,TRBJ2-5,once,TRBV19,TGTGCCAGTAGTTCCTCGTCAGGGGTCCAAGAGACCCAGTACTTC,CASSSSSGVQETQYF
.,TRBJ2-3,.,TRBV20-1,TGCAGTGCTTCGTCAAGCATCTCTTGGAGCACAGATACGCAGTATTTT,CSASSSISWSTDTQYF
TRBD1,TRBJ1-2,.,TRBV6-2/TRBV6-3,TGTGCCAGCAGTCCGGGACAGGGCTTCTATGGCTACACCTTC,CASSPGQGFYGYTF
TRBD2,TRBJ2-1,.,TRBV7-2,TGTGCCAGCAGCCCGTCTCGTAGCGGGTGGTCCTACAATGAGCAGTTCTTC,CASSPSRSGWSYNEQFF
.,TRBJ1-2,.,TRBV20-1,TGCAGTGCTTTGGGGCTAACAGGGAACTATGGCTACACCTTC,CSALGLTGNYGYTF
.,TRBJ2-7,.,TRBV14,TGTGCCAGCAGCCGCCGGACACCGAGAACCTACGAGCAGTACTTC,CASSRRTPRTYEQYF
.,TRBJ2-1,once,TRBV7-3,TGTGCCAGCAGGGCGGAACCCAGCTCCTACAATGAGCAGTTCTTC,CASRAEPSSYNEQFF
.,TRBJ2-2,once,TRBV20-1,TGCAGTGCTAGACGTGGGGCTAACACCGGGGAGCTGTTTTTT,CSARRGANTGELFF
TRBD2,TRBJ2-3,few,TRBV20-1,TGCAGTGCGAGGCAAGGTAGACTAGCGGGAGTAACAGATACGCAGTATTTT,CSARQGRLAGVTDTQYF
.,TRBJ2-7,few,TRBV19,TGTGCCAGTAAACCGCGGACCTCCTACGAGCAGTACTTC,CASKPRTSYEQYF
.,TRBJ2-5,.,TRBV28,TGTGCCAGCAGTTTCGGGGGTATTGGGGCGAAAGAGACCCAGTACTTC,CASSFGGIGAKETQYF
.,TRBJ1-4,.,TRBV15,TGTGCCACCAGCAGAGTTCGGGCGGTGAATGAAAAACTGTTTTTT,CATSRVRAVNEKLFF
.,TRBJ1-2,few,TRBV28,TGTGCCAGCAGTTTTCAATTTTGGGGCTACACCTTC,CASSFQFWGYTF
TRBD1,TRBJ2-1,.,TRBV2,TGTGCCAGCACGGGACAGGGGGACAATGAGCAGTTCTTC,CASTGQGDNEQFF
.,TRBJ1-1,.,TRBV12-3/TRBV12-4,TGTGCCAGCATCTCAGACAGGAACACTGAAGCTTTCTTT,CASISDRNTEAFF
TRBD1,TRBJ1-2,medium-sized,TRBV20-1,TGCAGTGCTGATAGACAGGGTGATGGCTACACCTTC,CSADRQGDGYTF
.,TRBJ1-5,.,TRBV20-1,TGCAGTGCTAGAGATCGGGGGAATAGCAATCAGCCCCAGCATTTT,CSARDRGNSNQPQHF
TRBD2,TRBJ2-7,.,TRBV7-8,TGTGCCAGCAGCTTAATTCTGAGCGGGAGTACCTCCTACGAGCAGTACTTC,CASSLILSGSTSYEQYF
TRBD2,TRBJ2-3,.,TRBV20-1,TGCAGTGCTAGCGACTTTCGGGCGGGAGGGGGTGATACGCAGTATTTT,CSASDFRAGGGDTQYF
TRBD2,TRBJ2-1,.,TRBV7-9,TGTGCCATTAGCGGGACCGCTTCGTTCTTC,CAISGTASFF
TRBD1,TRBJ1-5,.,TRBV4-3,TGCGCCAGCAGCCAGGGTACGACAGGGGGCCCTCAGCCCCAGCATTTT,CASSQGTTGGPQPQHF
TRBD2,TRBJ2-1,.,TRBV6-4,TGTGCCAGCCCCGGGGCGGGAGAGGTGTTCTTC,CASPGAGEVFF
TRBD2,TRBJ2-6,.,TRBV20-1,TGCAGTGCTAGGTGGTGGGGGAGGGCCTCTGGGGCCAACGTCCTGACTTTC,CSARWWGRASGANVLTF
TRBD1,TRBJ2-5,few,TRBV27,TGTGCCAGCAGGAGAGCAGGGGGTAGGGTTCAAGAGACCCAGTACTTC,CASRRAGGRVQETQYF
TRBD1,TRBJ1-2,.,TRBV5-1,TGCGCCAGCAGCTCGGACAGGAATCCCTATGGCTACACCTTC,CASSSDRNPYGYTF
.,TRBJ2-3,few,TRBV20-1,TGCAGTGCTAAGGCGGAATCTACAGATACGCAGTATTTT,CSAKAESTDTQYF
TRBD2,TRBJ2-7,.,TRBV6-2/TRBV6-3,TGTGCCAGCAGTTCCCGACTAGCGGGAGATTACGACGAGCAGTACTTC,CASSSRLAGDYDEQYF
.,TRBJ2-3,few,TRBV15,TGTGCCACCAGCAGAGGCTGGACAGACACAGATACGCAGTATTTT,CATSRGWTDTDTQYF
.,TRBJ1-1,few,TRBV10-3,TGTGCCATCAGTGTCATGAACACTGAAGCTTTCTTT,CAISVMNTEAFF
.,TRBJ2-2,.,TRBV19,TGTGCCAGTAGTATATGGGGGGCAGCCCTGGGGGACACCGGGGAGCTGTTTTTT,CASSIWGAALGDTGELFF
.,TRBJ2-1,.,TRBV2,TGTGCCAGCAGTGTGGGGGTCCAGGGGAATGAGCAGTTCTTC,CASSVGVQGNEQFF